The 28 T cell receptor beta chains listed next were all sequenced from one sample in a study of T cells in Graves' hyperthyroidism and ophthalmopathy. Amplified TCR beta CDR3 regions derived from RNA transcripts. With the HTBI primer set, the TCR CDR3 went through a first round of RT-PCR. TCRdb reanalysed the multiplex PCR reads using MiXCR and keeps one entry per CDR3 protein. The sample has more than 350,000 distinct CDR3 sequences; about 14% are singletons. Material for sequencing was blood. Receptors were obtained from a woman between 25 and 40 years old with Graves' ophthalmopathy.

This clonotype was seen ten or more times. V usage is TRBV20-1 and J usage is TRBJ2-3; 7 nucleotides match TRBD2. Unmatched junction bases numbered 22, after V lost 7 bases and J lost 3 bases. The CDR3 covers 18 residues. In germline, CDR1 is DFQATT, CDR2 SNEGSKA (reference sequence). This CDR3 is CSVPGRWGEVGGTDTQYF. As DNA, the CDR3 is TGCAGTGTCCCCGGGAGGTGGGGGGAGGTCGGCGGGACAGATACGCAGTATTTT.

This clonotype came up a few times. The chain carries TRBV20-1 and TRBJ1-6; no clear D. The CDR3 runs to 13 residues. Germline values: CDR1 DFQATT, CDR2 SNEGSKA (reference sequence). Between the trimmed V and J ends, which lost 3 bases and 7 bases, there was a span of 10 bases. CDR3 sequence (DNA): TGCAGTGCTAGGCCGGTGCCAAATTCACCCCTCCACTTT. Translation: CSARPVPNSPLHF.

Concerning this clonotype: Its ends do not fully match the called genes, so a read error is possible. The chain uses TRBV20-1 and TRBJ1-4, with D unclear. The CDR3 is 14 amino acids. CDR1 and CDR2 (germline): DFQATT, SNEGSKA (reference sequence). CDR3 sequence (DNA): TGCAGTGCTAGAGATCGGAGGCAGACCGAAAATCTGTTTTTT. Its protein is CSARDRRQTENLFF.

This clonotype appeared a few times. V usage is TRBV25-1 and J usage is TRBJ2-1; tentatively, D is TRBD1 or TRBD2 (5 bases each). V dropped 6 bases and J dropped 9 bases, with 9 bases sitting between them. The CDR3 totals 11 residues. Germline V CDR1 and CDR2: MGHDK, SYGVNS. CDR3 sequence reads: CASRFGGEQFF. For the CDR3, the DNA is TGTGCCAGCAGGTTTGGGGGTGAGCAGTTCTTC.

Ten or more counts support this clonotype. The chain employs TRBV20-1 and TRBJ2-7; 7 positions agree with TRBD1. This CDR3 comprises 15 residues. Germline lookup yields CDR1 DFQATT and CDR2 SNEGSKA (reference sequence). V gave up 2 bases and J gave up 0 bases; unmatched junction bases: 7. CDR3 DNA: TGCAGTGCTAGAAACCCACAGGGGAGCTCCTACGAGCAGTACTTC. Amino acids: CSARNPQGSSYEQYF.

This clonotype was found many times. The J gene is TRBJ1-2, the V gene TRBV28, with D perhaps matching TRBD1 (5 bases). V gave up 2 bases and J gave up 7 bases, with 17 bases separating them. The CDR3 consists of 15 residues. The germline V gene encodes CDR1 MDHEN and CDR2 SYDVKM. CDR3 coding DNA: TGTGCCAGCAGTTTAAAGGGGCGCTGGAGGGCTGGCTACACCTTC. This codes for CASSLKGRWRAGYTF.

This clonotype was seen at least ten times. J is TRBJ1-3 and V is TRBV18, with D possibly being TRBD1 (6 bases). The CDR3 runs 16 residues. In germline, CDR1 is KGHSH, CDR2 LQKENI. V was pared by 6 bases and J by 0 bases, with 15 bases between. The CDR3 sequence: CASSRRTDSSGNTIYF. The CDR3, as DNA: TGTGCCAGCTCTCGACGGACAGATAGCTCTGGAAACACCATATATTTT.

This clonotype was counted a few times. The rearrangement links TRBV5-1 to TRBJ1-1, with D tentatively TRBD1 (6 bases). V lost 0 bases and J 6 bases, leaving 12 bases between the germline ends. This CDR3 region has 14 residues. CDR1 SGHRS and CDR2 YFSETQ come from the germline V gene. The CDR3 loop reads CASSLGGGLAEAFF. CDR3 coding DNA: TGCGCCAGCAGCTTGGGGGGGGGGCTCGCTGAAGCTTTCTTT.

This clonotype has only a few counts. This chain links TRBV27 with TRBJ2-2; 9 nucleotides match TRBD2. CDR3 length: 17 amino acids. The germline CDR1 and CDR2 sequences are MNHEY and SMNVEV (reference sequence). V lost 2 bases to trimming and J lost 0 bases; unmatched junction nucleotides: 4. The CDR3 reads CASSLVASGANTGELFF. The DNA of the CDR3 is TGTGCCAGCAGTTTAGTCGCTAGCGGGGCGAACACCGGGGAGCTGTTTTTT.

This clonotype showed up many times. V and J are TRBV14 and TRBJ1-2; TRBD1 matches at 7 bases. The CDR3 is 15 residues long. J lost 4 bases, V lost 1 base, and 6 bases had no gene match. CDR1 is SGHDN and CDR2 is FVKESK in the germline V gene. CDR3 DNA: TGTGCCAGCAGCCAAGTCCCAGGGGGTGCCTATGGCTACACCTTC. This codes for CASSQVPGGAYGYTF.

On this clonotype: The conserved closing phenylalanine or tryptophan is absent in this CDR3, likely reflecting a read error. The rearrangement joins TRBV2 to TRBJ1-1, with D possibly matching TRBD1 (6 bases). The germline gives CDR1 SNHLY, CDR2 FYNNEI. This CDR3 comprises 16 residues. Trimming removed 0 bases at V and 10 bases at J, with 21 bases between. CDR3 nucleotide sequence: TGTGCCAGCAGTGAAGCGCCCGACTGGGGGGCCCTGGTAGCTTTCCTT. Protein product: CASSEAPDWGALVAFL.

The chain combines TRBV27 with TRBJ2-7; D might be TRBD1 (6 bases). This CDR3 is built from 14 residues. V gave up 5 bases and J gave up 1 base, with 12 bases separating them. Germline values: CDR1 MNHEY, CDR2 SMNVEV (reference sequence). In nucleotides, the CDR3 is TGTGCCAGCAGTGCCCGGGACAATTCCTACGAGCAGTACTTC. It translates to CASSARDNSYEQYF.

This clonotype has only a few counts. V gene TRBV9 combines with J gene TRBJ1-1, with D perhaps matching TRBD1 (6 bases). With 1 base removed from V and 10 bases from J, the gap between germline ends came to 11 bases. Germline CDR1 and CDR2: SGDLS and YYNGEE. The CDR3 runs 12 residues. CDR3 protein: CASSVTGTGAFF. The DNA of the CDR3 is TGTGCCAGCAGCGTAACAGGGACGGGAGCTTTCTTT.

The gene calls are TRBV20-1 and TRBJ2-3; TRBD1 might be the D (5 bases). CDR1 and CDR2 from the germline V gene are DFQATT and SNEGSKA (reference sequence). This CDR3 has 16 residues. V lost 5 bases and J lost 1, with 19 bases in between. Here the CDR3 DNA reads TGCAGTGCTCCTGACGCAGGGCCGGCGGGCACAGATACGCAGTATTTT. It is translated as CSAPDAGPAGTDTQYF.

There are many counts of this clonotype. In DNA, the CDR3 is TGCGCCAGCAGCACAGGGACAGTCACAGATACGCAGTATTTT. It specifies CASSTGTVTDTQYF. This chain uses TRBV5-1 with TRBJ2-3, with 7 positions matching TRBD1. Trimming at V came to 4 bases and at J to 2 bases, leaving 4 bases not matched to a gene. Germline CDR1 SGHRS, CDR2 YFSETQ. The CDR3 consists of 14 residues.

The table lists this clonotype with a few counts. The rearrangement uses TRBV2 and TRBJ2-1; D perhaps matches TRBD1 (6 bases). Germline values: CDR1 SNHLY, CDR2 FYNNEI. The CDR3 is made up of 16 amino acids. With 3 bases removed from V and 0 bases from J, the gap between germline ends came to 12 bases. The CDR3 loop is CASSDRQESSYNEQFF. The CDR3, as DNA: TGTGCCAGCAGTGACCGACAGGAAAGCTCCTACAATGAGCAGTTCTTC.

This clonotype has at least ten counts. The chain couples TRBV3-1 to TRBJ1-6; 7 bases fit TRBD1. Germline CDR1 and CDR2: LGHDT and YNNKEL (reference sequence). The CDR3 is made up of 15 amino acids. J lost 7 bases, V lost 1 base, and 4 bases had no gene match. CDR3: CASSQVGTENSPLHF. The CDR3 nucleotides read TGTGCCAGCAGCCAAGTCGGGACAGAAAATTCACCCCTCCACTTT.

The rearrangement uses TRBV4-1 and TRBJ1-5; D call uncertain. This CDR3 is built from 16 residues. The V gene lost 0 bases and the J gene lost 4 bases, with 13 bases spanning the gap. Per germline, CDR1 MGHRA and CDR2 YSYEKL. The CDR3 here is CASSQDQAPPNQPQHF. The CDR3 DNA sequence: TGCGCCAGCAGCCAAGATCAAGCTCCTCCAAATCAGCCCCAGCATTTT.

This clonotype has a count of ten or more. The J gene is TRBJ2-3, the V gene TRBV28, with TRBD2 identical over 7 bases. The CDR3 runs to 18 residues. CDR1 is MDHEN, CDR2 SYDVKM, per germline. J gave up 4 bases and V 5 bases, and 18 bases lay outside the gene matches. Here the CDR3 DNA reads TGTGCCAGCAGTCTTAGGGCTCCGGGACTACAAGAGGCAGATACGCAGTATTTT. Translated: CASSLRAPGLQEADTQYF.

This clonotype was counted ten times or more. The rearrangement uses TRBV28 and TRBJ2-3, with 9 bases that match TRBD1. The ends lost 6 bases at V and 2 bases at J; junction bases unmatched: 9. This CDR3 region has 16 residues. Germline V lookup: CDR1 MDHEN, CDR2 SYDVKM. The CDR3 sequence is CASRDPGQGFTDTQYF. The CDR3 DNA is TGTGCCAGCAGGGATCCGGGACAGGGATTCACAGATACGCAGTATTTT.

This clonotype appeared many times. V is TRBV28 and J is TRBJ1-5; D remains ambiguous. V was cut by 5 bases and J by 4 bases, with 9 bases left in between. The CDR3 extends over 13 amino acids. Germline loops: CDR1 MDHEN, CDR2 SYDVKM. CDR3 DNA sequence: TGTGCCAGCAGTGAGGACCTAAATCAGCCCCAGCATTTT. It is translated as CASSEDLNQPQHF.

This clonotype has at least ten counts. The chain couples TRBV20-1 to TRBJ2-7, with D uncertain. Per the germline V gene, CDR1 is DFQATT and CDR2 is SNEGSKA (reference sequence). The V and J ends lost 7 bases and 2 bases respectively, with 9 bases between them. This CDR3 is built from 11 residues. This CDR3 reads CSVPDPYEQYF. CDR3 in DNA: TGCAGTGTACCGGATCCCTACGAGCAGTACTTC.

This clonotype was counted only a few times. The chain is built from TRBV12-3 or TRBV12-4 and TRBJ1-3; perhaps TRBD1 as D (5 bases). Trimming shortened V by 7 bases and J by 4 bases, and 23 bases separated the two germline ends. The CDR3 runs 17 residues. CDR3 amino acids: CASTPWGRAFGGNTIYF. In DNA form, the CDR3 reads TGTGCCAGCACCCCATGGGGCAGGGCGTTTGGAGGAAACACCATATATTTT.

Many counts were recorded for this clonotype. The gene calls are TRBV30 and TRBJ1-2; 8 bases fit TRBD1. From germline, CDR1 is GTSNPN and CDR2 SVGIG (reference sequence). There are 14 residues in the CDR3. Unmatched junction bases numbered 6, after V lost 3 bases and J lost 3 bases. The CDR3 region is CAWSRRGQDYGYTF. The CDR3 region has the DNA TGTGCCTGGAGCCGAAGGGGACAGGACTATGGCTACACCTTC.

This clonotype was picked up many times. The chain carries TRBV20-1 and TRBJ1-5, with D unclear. Germline loops: CDR1 DFQATT, CDR2 SNEGSKA (reference sequence). V was cut by 3 bases and J by 8 bases, with 20 bases left in between. The CDR3 is made up of 15 amino acids. The CDR3 protein is CSASSGRVHPKPQHF. In DNA form, the CDR3 reads TGCAGTGCTAGCTCGGGGAGAGTCCATCCCAAGCCCCAGCATTTT.

This clonotype was seen ten or more times. V is TRBV7-9 and J is TRBJ1-1, with a possible D match to TRBD1 (5 bases). This CDR3 spans 14 amino acids. V shed 2 bases and J shed 5 bases, with 12 bases lying between them. The germline V gene encodes CDR1 SEHNR and CDR2 FQNEAQ (reference sequence). CDR3 DNA sequence: TGTGCCAGCAGCTTATCGGGGGGAGGTACTGAAGCTTTCTTT. Protein sequence: CASSLSGGGTEAFF. Supplemented by reference TRBV7-9 and TRBJ1-1, the full variable domain reads DTGVSQNPRHKITKRGQNVTFRCDPISEHNRLYWYRQTLGQGPEFLTYFQNEAQLEKSRLLSDRFSAERPKGSFSTLEIQRTEQGDSAMYLCASSLSGGGTEAFFGQGTRLTVV.

The V gene is TRBV29-1, the J gene TRBJ1-1, with 8 bases that match TRBD1. The CDR3 consists of 12 residues. Trimming at V came to 8 bases and at J to 3 bases, leaving 5 bases not matched to a gene. The germline CDR1 and CDR2 sequences are SQVTM and ANQGSEA. Here the CDR3 DNA reads TGCAGCATCCTACAGGGGGACACTGAAGCTTTCTTT. The encoded protein is CSILQGDTEAFF. The full variable domain, with the rest looked up from reference TRBV29-1 and TRBJ1-1, is SAVISQKPSRDICQRGTSLTIQCQVDSQVTMMFWYRQQPGQSLTLIATANQGSEATYESGFVIDKFPISRPNLTFSTLTVSNMSPEDSSIYLCSILQGDTEAFFGQGTRLTVV.

This clonotype was seen repeatedly, ten times or more. The chain combines TRBV5-1 with TRBJ1-5; D is undetermined. Trimming pared 7 bases from V and 5 bases from J, leaving 4 bases between. The germline V gene encodes CDR1 SGHRS and CDR2 YFSETQ. This CDR3 comprises 10 residues. CDR3 DNA sequence: TGCGCCAGCCCCCATCAGCCCCAGCATTTT. Its protein is CASPHQPQHF.